This T cell receptor (beta chain) was recovered during a study of T cells in Graves' hyperthyroidism and ophthalmopathy. Researchers amplified the TCR beta CDR3 regions from RNA transcripts. The HTBI primer set was used in a first-round RT-PCR of the TCR CDR3. TCRdb reprocessed the multiplex PCR reads via MiXCR and lists one record per CDR3 protein. The data hold over 500,000 distinct CDR3 sequences, with around 16% observed a single time. The CDR3 sequence is 14 residues long. The germline gives CDR1 LGHDT, CDR2 YNNKEL (reference sequence). The trim removed 6 bases at V and 5 bases at J, leaving 6 bases unmatched.

This receptor was obtained from a woman aged 30 to 39 with Graves' ophthalmopathy. The sample consisted of blood. The chain couples TRBV3-1 to TRBJ1-4, with 7 positions matching TRBD1. The DNA of the CDR3 is TGTGCCAGCAGTAAAGGGACAGTGAATGAAAAACTGTTTTTT. It codes for CASSKGTVNEKLFF.